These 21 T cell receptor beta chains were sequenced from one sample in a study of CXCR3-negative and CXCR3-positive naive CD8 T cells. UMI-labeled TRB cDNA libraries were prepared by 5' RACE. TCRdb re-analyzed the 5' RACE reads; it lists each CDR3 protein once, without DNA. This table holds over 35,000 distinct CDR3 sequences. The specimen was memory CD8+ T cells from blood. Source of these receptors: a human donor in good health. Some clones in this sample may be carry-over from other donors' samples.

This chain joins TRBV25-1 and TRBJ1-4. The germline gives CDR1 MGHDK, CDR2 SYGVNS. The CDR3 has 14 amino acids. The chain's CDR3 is CASSRKIGAEKLFF.

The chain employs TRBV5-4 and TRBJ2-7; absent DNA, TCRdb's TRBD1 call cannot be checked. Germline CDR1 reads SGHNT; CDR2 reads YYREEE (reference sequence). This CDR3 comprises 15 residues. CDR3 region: CASSLPRDREGEQYF.

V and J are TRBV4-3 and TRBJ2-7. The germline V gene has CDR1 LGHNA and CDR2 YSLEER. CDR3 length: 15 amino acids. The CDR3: CASSQDPRSYYEQYF.

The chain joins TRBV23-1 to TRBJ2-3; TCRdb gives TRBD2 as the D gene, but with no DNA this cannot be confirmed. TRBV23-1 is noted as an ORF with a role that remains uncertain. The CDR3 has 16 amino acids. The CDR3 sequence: CASSHTNSGRTDTQYF.

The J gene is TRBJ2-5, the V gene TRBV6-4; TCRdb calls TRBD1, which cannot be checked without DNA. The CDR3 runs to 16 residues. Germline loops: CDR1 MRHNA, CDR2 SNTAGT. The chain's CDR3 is CASVNSSGQGVKTQYF.

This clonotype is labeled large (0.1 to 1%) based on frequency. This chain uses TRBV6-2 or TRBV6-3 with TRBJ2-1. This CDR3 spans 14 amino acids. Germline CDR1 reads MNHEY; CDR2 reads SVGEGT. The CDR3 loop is CASSYSDGFNEQFF.

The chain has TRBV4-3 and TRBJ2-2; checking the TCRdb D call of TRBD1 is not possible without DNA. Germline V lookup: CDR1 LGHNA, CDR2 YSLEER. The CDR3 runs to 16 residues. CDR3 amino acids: CTSSQEAPGQAGELFF.

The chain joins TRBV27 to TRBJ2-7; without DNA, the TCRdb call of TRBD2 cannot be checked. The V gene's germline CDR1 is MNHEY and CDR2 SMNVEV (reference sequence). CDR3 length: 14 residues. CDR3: CASSLSWTNYEQYF.

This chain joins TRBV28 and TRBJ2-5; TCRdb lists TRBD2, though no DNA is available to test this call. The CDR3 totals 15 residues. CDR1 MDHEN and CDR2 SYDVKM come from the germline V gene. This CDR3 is CASSEWREDQETQYF.

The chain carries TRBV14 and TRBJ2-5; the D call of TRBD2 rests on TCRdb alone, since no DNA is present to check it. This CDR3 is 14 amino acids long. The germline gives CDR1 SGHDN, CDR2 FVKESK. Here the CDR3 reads CASSQPGLQETQYF. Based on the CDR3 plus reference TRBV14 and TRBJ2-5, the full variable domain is EAGVTQFPSHSVIEKGQTVTLRCDPISGHDNLYWYRRVMGKEIKFLLHFVKESKQDESGMPNNRFLAERTGGTYSTLKVQPAELEDSGVYFCASSQPGLQETQYFGPGTRLLVL.

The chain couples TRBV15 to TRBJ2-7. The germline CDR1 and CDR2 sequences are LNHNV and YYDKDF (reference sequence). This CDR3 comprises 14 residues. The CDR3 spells CATSRDKGGYEQYF.

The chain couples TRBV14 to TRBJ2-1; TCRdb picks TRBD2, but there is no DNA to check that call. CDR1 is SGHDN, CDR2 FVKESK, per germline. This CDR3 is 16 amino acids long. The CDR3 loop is CASSRTSGGLGTEQFF. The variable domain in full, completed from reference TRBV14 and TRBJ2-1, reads EAGVTQFPSHSVIEKGQTVTLRCDPISGHDNLYWYRRVMGKEIKFLLHFVKESKQDESGMPNNRFLAERTGGTYSTLKVQPAELEDSGVYFCASSRTSGGLGTEQFFGPGTRLTVL.

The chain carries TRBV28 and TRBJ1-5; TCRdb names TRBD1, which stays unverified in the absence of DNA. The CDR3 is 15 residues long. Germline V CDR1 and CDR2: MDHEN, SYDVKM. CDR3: CASRTGRFSNQPQHF.

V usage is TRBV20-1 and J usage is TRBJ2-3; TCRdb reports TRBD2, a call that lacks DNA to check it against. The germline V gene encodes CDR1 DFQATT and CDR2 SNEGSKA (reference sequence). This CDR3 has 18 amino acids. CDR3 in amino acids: CSANGLAGYGSDTDTQYF.

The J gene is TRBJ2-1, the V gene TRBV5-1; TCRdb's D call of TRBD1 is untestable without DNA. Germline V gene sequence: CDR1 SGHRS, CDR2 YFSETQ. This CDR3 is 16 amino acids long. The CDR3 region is CASTNPTGAEYNEQFF.

The CDR3 protein is CASTLTGNTEAFF. This chain joins TRBV12-3 or TRBV12-4 and TRBJ1-1; TCRdb's assignment of TRBD1 cannot be checked, as there is no DNA. The length of the CDR3 is 13 residues.

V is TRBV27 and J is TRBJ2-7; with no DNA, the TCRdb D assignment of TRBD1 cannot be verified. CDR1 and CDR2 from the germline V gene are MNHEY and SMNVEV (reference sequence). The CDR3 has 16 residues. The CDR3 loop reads CASSLLGDRGTYEQYF.

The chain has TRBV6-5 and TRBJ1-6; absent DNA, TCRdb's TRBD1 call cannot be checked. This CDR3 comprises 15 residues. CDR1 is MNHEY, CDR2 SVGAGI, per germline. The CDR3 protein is CASSPRGQGGSPLHF.

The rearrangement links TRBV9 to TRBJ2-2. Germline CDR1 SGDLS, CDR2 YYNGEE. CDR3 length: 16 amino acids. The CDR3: CASSVGRQENTGELFF.

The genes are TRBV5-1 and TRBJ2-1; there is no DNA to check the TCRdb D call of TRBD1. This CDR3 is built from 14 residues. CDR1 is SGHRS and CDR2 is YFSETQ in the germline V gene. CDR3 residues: CASSSRQGRNEQFF.

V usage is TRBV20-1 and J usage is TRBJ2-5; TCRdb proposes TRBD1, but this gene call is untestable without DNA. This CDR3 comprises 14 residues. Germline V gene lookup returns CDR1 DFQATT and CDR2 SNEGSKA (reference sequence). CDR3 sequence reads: CSARDTWGGETQYF.